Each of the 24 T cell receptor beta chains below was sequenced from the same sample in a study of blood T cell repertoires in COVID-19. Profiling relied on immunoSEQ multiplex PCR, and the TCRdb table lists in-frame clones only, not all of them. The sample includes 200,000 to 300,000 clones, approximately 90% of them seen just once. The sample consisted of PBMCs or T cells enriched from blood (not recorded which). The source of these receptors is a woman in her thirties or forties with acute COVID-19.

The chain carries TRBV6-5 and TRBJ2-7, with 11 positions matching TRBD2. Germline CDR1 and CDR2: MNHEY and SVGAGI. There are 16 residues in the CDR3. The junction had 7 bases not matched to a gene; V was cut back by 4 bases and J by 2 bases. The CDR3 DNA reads TGTGCCAGCAGTTTTCTTAGCGGGAGGGGACCCTACGAGCAGTACGTC. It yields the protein CASSFLSGRGPYEQYV.

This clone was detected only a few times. DNA for the CDR3: TGTGCCAGCAGTTACTCGAAAGCGACCCTGAACACTGAAGCTTTCTTT. Its protein product is CASSYSKATLNTEAFF. The chain employs TRBV6-5 and TRBJ1-1; D is ambiguous. This CDR3 spans 16 amino acids. V dropped 0 bases and J dropped 0 bases, with 11 bases sitting between them. Germline V gene lookup returns CDR1 MNHEY and CDR2 SVGAGI.

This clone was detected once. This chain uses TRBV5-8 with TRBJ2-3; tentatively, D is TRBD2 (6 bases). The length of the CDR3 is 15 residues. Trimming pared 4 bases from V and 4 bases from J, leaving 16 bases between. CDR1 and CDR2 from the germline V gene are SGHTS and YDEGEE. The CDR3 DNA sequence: TGTGCCAGCAGCAAAGGGAGGACGGGGTCAGATACGCAGTATTTT. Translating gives CASSKGRTGSDTQYF.

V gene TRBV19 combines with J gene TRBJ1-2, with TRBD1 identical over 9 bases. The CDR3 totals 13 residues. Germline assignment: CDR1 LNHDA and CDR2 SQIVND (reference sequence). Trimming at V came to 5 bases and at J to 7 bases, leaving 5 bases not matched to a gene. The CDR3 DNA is TGTGCCAGTAGTGAACAGGGGGCCTCTGGCTACACCTTC. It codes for CASSEQGASGYTF.

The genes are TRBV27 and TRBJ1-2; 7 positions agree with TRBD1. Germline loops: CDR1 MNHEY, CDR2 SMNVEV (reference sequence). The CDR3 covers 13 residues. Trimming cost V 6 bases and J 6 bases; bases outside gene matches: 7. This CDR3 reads CASRLLDRDGYTF. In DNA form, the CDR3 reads TGTGCCAGCAGACTACTTGACAGGGATGGCTACACCTTC.

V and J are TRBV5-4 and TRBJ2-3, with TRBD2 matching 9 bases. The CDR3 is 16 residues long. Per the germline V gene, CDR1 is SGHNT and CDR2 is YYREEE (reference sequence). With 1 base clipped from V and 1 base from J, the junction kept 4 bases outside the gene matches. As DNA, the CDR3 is TGTGCCAGCAGCTTGCGAATAGCGGGGGGCACAGATACGCAGTATTTT. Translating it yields CASSLRIAGGTDTQYF. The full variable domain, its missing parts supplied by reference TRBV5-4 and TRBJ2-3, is ETGVTQSPTHLIKTRGQQVTLRCSSQSGHNTVSWYQQALGQGPQFIFQYYREEENGRGNFPPRFSGLQFPNYSSELNVNALELDDSALYLCASSLRIAGGTDTQYFGPGTRLTVL.

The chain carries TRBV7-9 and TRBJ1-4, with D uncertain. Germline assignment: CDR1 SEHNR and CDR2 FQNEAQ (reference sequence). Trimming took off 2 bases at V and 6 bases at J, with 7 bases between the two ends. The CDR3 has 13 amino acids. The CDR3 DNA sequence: TGTGCCAGCAGCTTAATCAGTGATGAAAAACTGTTTTTT. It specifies CASSLISDEKLFF.

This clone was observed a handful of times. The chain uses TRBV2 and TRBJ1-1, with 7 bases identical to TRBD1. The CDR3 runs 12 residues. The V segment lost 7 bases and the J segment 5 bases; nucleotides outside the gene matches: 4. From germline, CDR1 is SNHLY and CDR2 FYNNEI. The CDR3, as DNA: TGTGCCAGCATGTACAGGGGTACTGAAGCTTTCTTT. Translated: CASMYRGTEAFF.

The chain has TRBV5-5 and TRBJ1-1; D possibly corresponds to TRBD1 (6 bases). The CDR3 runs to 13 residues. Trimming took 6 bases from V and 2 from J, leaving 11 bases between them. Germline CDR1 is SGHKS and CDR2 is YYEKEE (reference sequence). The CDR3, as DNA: TGTGCCAGCACACCGGGACAAAACACTGAAGCTTTCTTT. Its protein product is CASTPGQNTEAFF.

This CDR3 reads CASSWGVILEQYV. CDR3 nucleotides: TGTGCCAGCAGCTGGGGGGTGATCCTCGAGCAGTACGTC. The J gene is TRBJ2-7, the V gene TRBV7-8, with a tentative D call TRBD2 (6 bases). Looked up from germline, CDR1 is SGHVS and CDR2 is FQNEAQ. V was shortened by 4 bases and J by 6 bases, with 13 bases between the two germline ends. CDR3 length equals 13 residues.

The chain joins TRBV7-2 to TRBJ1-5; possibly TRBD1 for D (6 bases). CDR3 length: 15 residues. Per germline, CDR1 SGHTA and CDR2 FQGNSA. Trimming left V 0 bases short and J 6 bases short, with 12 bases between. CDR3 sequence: CASSLAWGGGQPQHF. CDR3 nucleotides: TGTGCCAGCAGCTTAGCCTGGGGGGGCGGTCAGCCCCAGCATTTT. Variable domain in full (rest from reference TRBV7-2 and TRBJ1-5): GAGVSQSPSNKVTEKGKDVELRCDPISGHTALYWYRQSLGQGLEFLIYFQGNSAPDKSGLPSDRFSAERTGGSVSTLTIQRTQQEDSAVYLCASSLAWGGGQPQHFGDGTRLSIL.

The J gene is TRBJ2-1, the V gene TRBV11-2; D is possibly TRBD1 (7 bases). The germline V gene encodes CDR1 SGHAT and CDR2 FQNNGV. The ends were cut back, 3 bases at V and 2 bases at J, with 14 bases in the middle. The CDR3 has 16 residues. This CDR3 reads CASSFPQGGTYNEQFF. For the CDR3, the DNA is TGTGCCAGCAGCTTCCCGCAGGGGGGCACCTACAATGAGCAGTTCTTC.

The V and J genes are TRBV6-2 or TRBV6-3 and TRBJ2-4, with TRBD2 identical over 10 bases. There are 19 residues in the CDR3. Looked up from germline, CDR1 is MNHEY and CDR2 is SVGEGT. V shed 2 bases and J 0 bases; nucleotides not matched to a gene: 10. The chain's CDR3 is CASSYALAGDSLAKNIQYF. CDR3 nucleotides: TGTGCCAGCAGTTACGCTCTAGCGGGGGACTCGCTAGCCAAAAACATTCAGTACTTC.

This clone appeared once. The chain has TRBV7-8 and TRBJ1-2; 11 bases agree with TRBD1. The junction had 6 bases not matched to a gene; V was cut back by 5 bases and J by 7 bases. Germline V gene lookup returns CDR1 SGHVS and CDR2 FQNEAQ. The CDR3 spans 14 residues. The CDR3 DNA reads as TGTGCCAGCAGCGCGCGGACAGGGGGCTCTGGCTACACCTTC. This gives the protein CASSARTGGSGYTF.

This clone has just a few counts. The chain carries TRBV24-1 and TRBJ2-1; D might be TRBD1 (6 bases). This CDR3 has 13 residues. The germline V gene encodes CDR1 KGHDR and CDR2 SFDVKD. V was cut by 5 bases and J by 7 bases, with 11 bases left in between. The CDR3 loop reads CATSGDTLNEQFF. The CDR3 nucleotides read TGTGCCACCAGTGGGGACACCCTGAATGAGCAGTTCTTC.

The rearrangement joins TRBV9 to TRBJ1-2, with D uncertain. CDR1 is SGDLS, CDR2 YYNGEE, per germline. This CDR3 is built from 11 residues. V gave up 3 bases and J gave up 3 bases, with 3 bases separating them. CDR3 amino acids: CASSGDYGYTF. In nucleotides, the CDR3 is TGTGCCAGCAGCGGAGACTATGGCTACACCTTC.

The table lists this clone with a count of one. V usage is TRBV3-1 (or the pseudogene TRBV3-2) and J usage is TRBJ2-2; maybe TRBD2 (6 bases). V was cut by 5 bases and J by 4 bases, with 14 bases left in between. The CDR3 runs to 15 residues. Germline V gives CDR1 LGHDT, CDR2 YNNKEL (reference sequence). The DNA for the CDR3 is TGTGCCAGCAGCTTCTGGGACTTACCCACCGGGGAGCTGTTTTTT. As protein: CASSFWDLPTGELFF.

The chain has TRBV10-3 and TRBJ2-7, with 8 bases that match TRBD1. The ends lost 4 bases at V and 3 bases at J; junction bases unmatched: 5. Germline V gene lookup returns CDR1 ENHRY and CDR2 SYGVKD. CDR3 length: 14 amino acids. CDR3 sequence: CAISVSDRDYEQYF. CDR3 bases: TGTGCCATCAGTGTGTCGGACAGGGACTACGAGCAGTACTTC.

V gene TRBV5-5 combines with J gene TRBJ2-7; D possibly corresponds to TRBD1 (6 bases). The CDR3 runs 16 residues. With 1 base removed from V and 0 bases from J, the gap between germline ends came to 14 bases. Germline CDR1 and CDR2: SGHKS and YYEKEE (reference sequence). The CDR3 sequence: CASSLQPGQGSYEQYF. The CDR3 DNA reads TGTGCCAGCAGCTTGCAACCGGGACAAGGCTCCTACGAGCAGTACTTC.

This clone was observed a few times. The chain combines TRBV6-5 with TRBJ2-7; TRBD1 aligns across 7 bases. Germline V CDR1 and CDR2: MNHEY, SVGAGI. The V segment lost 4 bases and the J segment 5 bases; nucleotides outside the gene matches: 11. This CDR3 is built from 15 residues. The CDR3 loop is CASSSRGTAQDEQYF. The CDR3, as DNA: TGTGCCAGCAGTTCTAGGGGGACAGCCCAGGACGAGCAGTACTTC.

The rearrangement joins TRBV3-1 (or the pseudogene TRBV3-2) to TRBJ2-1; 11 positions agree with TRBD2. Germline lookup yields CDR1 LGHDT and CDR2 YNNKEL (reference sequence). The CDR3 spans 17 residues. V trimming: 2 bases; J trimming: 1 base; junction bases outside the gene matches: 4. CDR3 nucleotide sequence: TGTGCCAGCAGCCAAACGACTAGCGGGGTGTCCTACAATGAGCAGTTCTTC. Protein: CASSQTTSGVSYNEQFF.

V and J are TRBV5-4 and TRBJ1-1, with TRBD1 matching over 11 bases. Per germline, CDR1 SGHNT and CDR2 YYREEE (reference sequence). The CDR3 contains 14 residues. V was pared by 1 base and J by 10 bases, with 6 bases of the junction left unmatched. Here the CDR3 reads CASSLRDRGRGAFF. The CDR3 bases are TGTGCCAGCAGCTTGAGGGACAGGGGGAGGGGAGCTTTCTTT.

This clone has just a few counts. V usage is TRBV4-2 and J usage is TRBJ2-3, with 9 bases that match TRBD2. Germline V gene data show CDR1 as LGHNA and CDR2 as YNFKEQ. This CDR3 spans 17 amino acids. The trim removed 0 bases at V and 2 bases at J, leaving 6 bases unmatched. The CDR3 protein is CASSQDPTSGNTDTQYF. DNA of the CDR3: TGTGCCAGCAGCCAAGACCCGACTAGCGGAAACACAGATACGCAGTATTTT.

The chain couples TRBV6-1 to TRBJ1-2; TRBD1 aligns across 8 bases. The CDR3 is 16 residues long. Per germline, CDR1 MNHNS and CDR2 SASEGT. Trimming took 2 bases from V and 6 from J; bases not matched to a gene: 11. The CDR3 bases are TGTGCCAGCAGTGAACAGGGGGCATCAAATTCGGATGGCTACACCTTC. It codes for CASSEQGASNSDGYTF.